This T cell receptor (beta chain) came from a study of radiotherapy plus CTLA-4 blockade in lung cancer. Clones were read by immunoSEQ multiplex PCR, and TCRdb kept only the in-frame ones, dropping some. The sample holds about 24,000 clones; roughly 70% are singletons and the top ten take about 3%. Study-level findings and limits: The study found tumor-derived TCR clones expanded in blood after radiotherapy plus ipilimumab.

A word on this clone: The antigen remains unidentified.

Germline lookup yields CDR1 KGHSY and CDR2 FQNENV. V was shortened by 4 bases and J by 8 bases, with 20 bases between the two germline ends. The CDR3 is 16 residues long. Sequences were derived from peripheral blood, sampled from a patient treated with radiotherapy plus ipilimumab. This sequence joins TRBV16 and TRBJ1-4, with D uncertain. This TCR came from a human donor with non-small cell lung cancer whose response to radiotherapy plus ipilimumab could not be evaluated. CDR3 region: CASSLRGRSAGEKLFF. The CDR3 nucleotides read TGTGCCAGCAGCCTCCGTGGACGCTCCGCGGGGGAAAAACTGTTTTTT.